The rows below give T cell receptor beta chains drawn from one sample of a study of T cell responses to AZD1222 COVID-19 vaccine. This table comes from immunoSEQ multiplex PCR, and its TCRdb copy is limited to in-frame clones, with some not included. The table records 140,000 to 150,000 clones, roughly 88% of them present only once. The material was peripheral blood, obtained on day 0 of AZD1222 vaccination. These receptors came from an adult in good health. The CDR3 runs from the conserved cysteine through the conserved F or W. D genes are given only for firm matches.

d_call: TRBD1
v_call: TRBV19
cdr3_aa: CASKLPGTGGQPQHF

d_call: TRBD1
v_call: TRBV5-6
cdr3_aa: CASSLDRGSGYTF

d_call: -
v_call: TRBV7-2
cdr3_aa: CASSSGPSSSYGYTF

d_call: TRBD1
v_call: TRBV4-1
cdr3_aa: CASSQAGGGELYGYTF

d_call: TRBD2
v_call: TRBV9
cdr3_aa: CASSAQLAGGPTPSTDTQYF

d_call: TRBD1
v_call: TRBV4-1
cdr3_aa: CASSQEARTGVPNEQFF

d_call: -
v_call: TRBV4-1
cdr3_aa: CASSQEVGFGYGYTF

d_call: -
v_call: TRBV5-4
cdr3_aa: CASSSKQGGAEAFF

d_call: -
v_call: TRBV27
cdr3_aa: CASSSPDRANYGYTF

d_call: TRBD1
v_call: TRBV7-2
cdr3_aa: CASSLQADTGGVSGQYF

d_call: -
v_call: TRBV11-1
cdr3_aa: CASMLSGANVLTF

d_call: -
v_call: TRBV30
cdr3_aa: CAWSSGSSNQPQHF

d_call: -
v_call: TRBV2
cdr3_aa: CASELGGNQPQHF

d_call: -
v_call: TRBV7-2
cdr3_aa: CASSSVGAGNTIYF

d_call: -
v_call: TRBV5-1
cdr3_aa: CASSLEQGYNEQFF

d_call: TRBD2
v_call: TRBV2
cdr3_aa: CASIRLAYEQYF

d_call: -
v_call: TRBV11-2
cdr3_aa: CASSSYRSKGVNYGYTF

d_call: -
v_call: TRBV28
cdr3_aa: CASFSRDNYGYTF

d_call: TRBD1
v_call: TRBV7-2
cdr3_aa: CASSLRTGSGEKLFF

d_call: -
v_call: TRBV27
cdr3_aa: CASKEAPNTGELFF

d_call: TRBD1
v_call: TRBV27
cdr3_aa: CASSGTPNRGRVYEQYF

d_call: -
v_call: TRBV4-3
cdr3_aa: CASSLSESTNEKLFF

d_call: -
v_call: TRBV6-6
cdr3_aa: CASADSVGETQYF

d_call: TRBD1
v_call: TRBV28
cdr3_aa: CASRQGTNEKLFF

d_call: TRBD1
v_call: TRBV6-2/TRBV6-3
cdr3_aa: CASSYAGQGYNEQFF

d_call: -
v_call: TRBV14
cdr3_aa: CASIRGSWYSPLHF

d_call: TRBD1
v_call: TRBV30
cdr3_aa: CAWSLRGSPLHF

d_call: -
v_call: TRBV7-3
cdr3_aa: CASSPGSMNTGELFF

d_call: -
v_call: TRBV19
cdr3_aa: CASSYPGGSGYGYTF

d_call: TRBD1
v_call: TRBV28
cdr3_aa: CASSGQGGEQYF

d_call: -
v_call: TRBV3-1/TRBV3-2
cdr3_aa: CASSSVWGGLSGNTIYF

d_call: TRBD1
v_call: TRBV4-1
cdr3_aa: CASSQVGTGEPYAF

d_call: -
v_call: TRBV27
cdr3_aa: CASSLRGGIAEAFF

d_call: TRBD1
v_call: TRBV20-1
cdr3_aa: CSEDRDYGYTF

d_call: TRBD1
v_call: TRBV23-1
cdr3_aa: CASSQARDRVILSSYEQYF

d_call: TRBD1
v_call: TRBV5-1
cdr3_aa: CASSSTGLDSGNTIYF

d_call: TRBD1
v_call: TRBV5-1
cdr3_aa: CASSYDIPGQQETQYF

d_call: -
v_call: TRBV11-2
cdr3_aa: CASSIGFSSYEQYF

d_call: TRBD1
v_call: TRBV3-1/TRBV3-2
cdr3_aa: CASSRTGNNEKLFF

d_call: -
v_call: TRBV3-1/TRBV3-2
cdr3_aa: CASSQARLNSPLHF

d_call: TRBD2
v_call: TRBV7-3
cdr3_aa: CASSLEGGASYEQYF

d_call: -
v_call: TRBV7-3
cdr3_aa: CASSLNALGAGELFF

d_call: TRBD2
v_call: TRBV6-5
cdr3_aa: CASSYSGTTYNEQFF

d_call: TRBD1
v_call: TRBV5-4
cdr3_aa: CASSWRTGGDSPLHF

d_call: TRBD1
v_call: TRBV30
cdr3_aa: CAWSGRGRTGLYGNTIYF

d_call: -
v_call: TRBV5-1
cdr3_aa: CASSLDSSYGYTF

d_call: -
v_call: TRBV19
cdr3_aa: CASSSGGLSTDTQYF

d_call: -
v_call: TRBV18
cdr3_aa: CASSHTQENTEAFF

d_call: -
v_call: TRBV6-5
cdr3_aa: CASTRGVSDQPQHF

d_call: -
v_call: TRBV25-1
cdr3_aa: CASSNTLGLNTGELFF

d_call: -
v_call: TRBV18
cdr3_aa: CASSPQGSSRATNEKLFF

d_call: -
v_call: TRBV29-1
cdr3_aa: CSVPGWEAEAFF

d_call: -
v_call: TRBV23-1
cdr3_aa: CASSKADRPVSPLHF

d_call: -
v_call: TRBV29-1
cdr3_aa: CSGRDNEQFF

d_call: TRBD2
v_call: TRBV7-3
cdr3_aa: CASSLQSGGAGEQFF